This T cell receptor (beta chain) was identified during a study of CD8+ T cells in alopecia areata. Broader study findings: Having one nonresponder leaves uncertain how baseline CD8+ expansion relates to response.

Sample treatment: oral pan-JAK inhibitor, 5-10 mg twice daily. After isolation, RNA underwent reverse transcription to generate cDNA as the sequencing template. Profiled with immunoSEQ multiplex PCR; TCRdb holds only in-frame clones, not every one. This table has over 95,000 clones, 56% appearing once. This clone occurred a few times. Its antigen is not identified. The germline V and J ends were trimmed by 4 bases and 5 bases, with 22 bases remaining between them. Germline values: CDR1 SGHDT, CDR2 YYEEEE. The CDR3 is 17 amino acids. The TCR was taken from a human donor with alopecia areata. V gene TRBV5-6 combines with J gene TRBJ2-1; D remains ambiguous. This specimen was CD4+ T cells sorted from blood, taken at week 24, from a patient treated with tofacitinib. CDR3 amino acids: CASSPNVDLTKDNEQFF. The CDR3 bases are TGTGCCAGCAGCCCGAATGTGGACCTAACCAAGGACAATGAGCAGTTCTTC.